This T cell receptor (beta chain) was recovered during a study of radiation and T cells in renal cell carcinoma. In germline, CDR1 is SGHDT, CDR2 YYEEEE. The CDR3 runs to 13 residues. The ends lost 4 bases at V and 6 bases at J; junction bases unmatched: 5. The data were produced by immunoSEQ multiplex PCR, yet TCRdb's version contains in-frame clones alone and is incomplete. The top ten clones hold 9.5% to 15% of a sample with about 130,000 clones, roughly 88% of them seen once. As for time point: baseline pretreatment blood. The treatment was: 15 Gy SBRT to primary tumor, nephrectomy 4 weeks later. This TCR was sampled from a woman between 45 and 65 years old with renal cell carcinoma. Source: blood, taken from a patient whose treatment included radiotherapy and nephrectomy. V gene TRBV5-6 combines with J gene TRBJ2-7; 9 nucleotides match TRBD1. CDR3 loop: CASSPGTGLEQYF. The DNA for the CDR3 is TGTGCCAGCAGCCCCGGGACAGGGCTCGAGCAGTACTTC. Full variable domain (outside the CDR3, taken from reference TRBV5-6 and TRBJ2-7): DAGVTQSPTHLIKTRGQQVTLRCSPKSGHDTVSWYQQALGQGPQFIFQYYEEEERQRGNFPDRFSGHQFPNYSSELNVNALLLGDSALYLCASSPGTGLEQYFGPGTRLTVT.